This is a list of T cell receptor beta chains from one sample in a study of cytomegalovirus exposure and HLA in healthy donors. The repertoire was sequenced with immunoSEQ multiplex PCR; TCRdb's copy has only in-frame clones and lacks some. The table records approximately 150,000 clones, approximately 80% of them present only once. The sequencing input was PBMCs. Every receptor here comes from a woman between 40 and 55 years old in good health and CMV-seronegative. Both conserved end residues are part of each CDR3. Fields, in order: J gene, clone size, V gene, D gene, CDR3 DNA, CDR3 protein. A D gene is named only where the DNA matches it firmly. Clone size is stated in some rows and not others, as once, few, many or a class when expanded.

J: TRBJ2-3
size: -
V: TRBV5-5
D: -
DNA: TGTGCCAGCAGCTTTGTTCTGTACGGAGCTTCGGATACGCAGTATTTT
CDR3: CASSFVLYGASDTQYF

J: TRBJ2-7
size: few
V: TRBV7-2
D: -
DNA: TGTGCCAGCAGCTTCTCCTTCGAGCAGTACTTC
CDR3: CASSFSFEQYF

J: TRBJ1-1
size: few
V: TRBV20-1
D: -
DNA: TGCAGTGCTTATCTGAACACTGAAGCTTTCTTT
CDR3: CSAYLNTEAFF

J: TRBJ2-7
size: -
V: TRBV19
D: TRBD1
DNA: TGTGCCAGTAGTTTCCCTTCCACGGGACAGGGGATCTACGAGCAGTACTTC
CDR3: CASSFPSTGQGIYEQYF

J: TRBJ2-5
size: few
V: TRBV5-6
D: -
DNA: TGTGCCAGCAGCTTGGTTCTTCAAGAGACCCAGTACTTC
CDR3: CASSLVLQETQYF

J: TRBJ2-3
size: -
V: TRBV9
D: -
DNA: TGTGCCAGCAGCCCTCGACTAGGGGCAGATACGCAGTATTTT
CDR3: CASSPRLGADTQYF

J: TRBJ2-3
size: -
V: TRBV19
D: -
DNA: TGTGCCAGTAGTATAGAGGGGAGATCCACAGATACGCAGTATTTT
CDR3: CASSIEGRSTDTQYF

J: TRBJ1-1
size: -
V: TRBV28
D: -
DNA: TGTGCCAGATGCTTAGACACTGAAGCTTTCTTT
CDR3: CARCLDTEAFF

J: TRBJ2-5
size: -
V: TRBV9
D: -
DNA: TGTGCCAGCAGCGTATTCGGACTAAACCCACAAGAGACCCAGTACTTC
CDR3: CASSVFGLNPQETQYF

J: TRBJ2-5
size: -
V: TRBV11-2
D: TRBD1
DNA: TGTGCCAGCAGCTTTGGGACAGGATTATACCAAGAGACCCAGTACTTC
CDR3: CASSFGTGLYQETQYF

J: TRBJ1-1
size: -
V: TRBV5-6
D: -
DNA: TGTGCCAGCAGCTTGGTGGGGGGGAACACTGAAGCTTTCTTT
CDR3: CASSLVGGNTEAFF

J: TRBJ2-7
size: -
V: TRBV19
D: -
DNA: TGTGCCAGTAATCCCTCCAGTCGAGGCAGAACCTACGAGCAGTACTTC
CDR3: CASNPSSRGRTYEQYF

J: TRBJ2-1
size: -
V: TRBV7-7
D: TRBD2
DNA: TGTGCTAGCAGTCTTCTAGCGGGAGTTTCTGATGAGCAGTTCTTC
CDR3: CASSLLAGVSDEQFF

J: TRBJ2-7
size: -
V: TRBV4-3
D: TRBD2
DNA: TGCGCCAGCAGCCAGGGACTAGCCCATTACGAGCAGTACTTC
CDR3: CASSQGLAHYEQYF

J: TRBJ2-3
size: -
V: TRBV5-4
D: -
DNA: TGTGCCAGCAGTCTCAAAGGAGGGGGCGGGACAGATACGCAGTATTTT
CDR3: CASSLKGGGGTDTQYF

J: TRBJ2-2
size: -
V: TRBV5-1
D: TRBD1
DNA: TGCGCCAGCCGCCTCTCAAGGGGGCGAGGCACCGGGGAGCTGTTTTTT
CDR3: CASRLSRGRGTGELFF